The 16 T cell receptor beta chains reported below all come from one sample, sequenced in a study of cytomegalovirus exposure and HLA in healthy donors. Use of 60 Vbeta and 13 Jbeta primers characterized the PCR. The data were produced by immunoSEQ multiplex PCR, yet TCRdb's version contains in-frame clones alone and is incomplete. The sample records around 150,000 clones, approximately 79% being singletons. The sequenced material came from PBMCs. Source of these receptors: a man aged 40-49 years in good health and CMV-seropositive.

The chain couples TRBV7-9 to TRBJ2-7; 8 bases align to TRBD1. CDR1 and CDR2 (germline): SEHNR, FQNEAQ (reference sequence). The J segment lost 9 bases and the V segment lost 3 bases, leaving 10 bases of the junction unmatched. The CDR3 length is 14 residues. The DNA of the CDR3 is TGTGCCAGCAGCTTGGGGACAGGAGTACGTCTGCAGTACTTC. Translation: CASSLGTGVRLQYF. The entire variable domain, with the rest obtained from reference TRBV7-9 and TRBJ2-7, is as follows: DTGVSQNPRHKITKRGQNVTFRCDPISEHNRLYWYRQTLGQGPEFLTYFQNEAQLEKSRLLSDRFSAERPKGSFSTLEIQRTEQGDSAMYLCASSLGTGVRLQYFGPGTRLTVT.

The table lists this clone with a few counts. The chain is built from TRBV10-3 and TRBJ2-7; the D gene is possibly TRBD2 (7 bases). The CDR3 is 18 residues long. V was shortened by 3 bases and J by 0 bases, with 21 bases between the two germline ends. Looked up from germline, CDR1 is ENHRY and CDR2 is SYGVKD. CDR3: CAISDRPKGGLDSYEQYF. CDR3 nucleotides: TGTGCCATCAGTGATCGCCCGAAGGGGGGGTTAGACTCCTACGAGCAGTACTTC.

The sample holds a few counts of this clone. This chain uses TRBV28 with TRBJ1-1; 8 positions match TRBD1. The CDR3 contains 13 residues. Germline V gene lookup returns CDR1 MDHEN and CDR2 SYDVKM. J lost 11 bases, V lost 3 bases, and 8 bases had no gene match. In DNA, the CDR3 is TGTGCCAGCAGTTTGGACAGGGACGGGTTCGCTTTCTTT. Residues: CASSLDRDGFAFF.

This chain links TRBV7-8 with TRBJ2-2, with TRBD2 as a possible D gene (5 bases). There are 14 residues in the CDR3. Germline CDR1 and CDR2: SGHVS and FQNEAQ. V was trimmed by 1 base and J by 4 bases, leaving 7 bases between them. As DNA, the CDR3 is TGTGCCAGCAGCTTAGACGGGGTCACCGGGGAGCTGTTTTTT. Encoded protein: CASSLDGVTGELFF. Full variable domain (rest looked up from reference TRBV7-8 and TRBJ2-2): GAGVSQSPRYKVAKRGQDVALRCDPISGHVSLFWYQQALGQGPEFLTYFQNEAQLDKSGLPSDRFFAERPEGSVSTLKIQRTQQEDSAVYLCASSLDGVTGELFFGEGSRLTVL.

This clone was detected once. The rearrangement joins TRBV6-1 to TRBJ2-3; 8 bases match TRBD1. The CDR3 sequence is 14 residues long. The germline V gene encodes CDR1 MNHNS and CDR2 SASEGT. Trimming cost V 3 bases and J 2 bases; bases outside gene matches: 1. Here the CDR3 reads CASSEDRVTDTQYF. The CDR3 coding sequence is TGTGCCAGCAGTGAGGACAGGGTCACAGATACGCAGTATTTT.

V usage is TRBV10-2 and J usage is TRBJ2-7; 13 positions agree with TRBD2. Germline trimming cut 1 base from V and 0 bases from J; bases unmatched to any gene: 6. Germline V gene lookup returns CDR1 WSHSY and CDR2 SAAADI. The CDR3 loop spans 18 amino acids. As DNA, the CDR3 is TGCGCCAGCAGTGAGTGGACTAGCGGGAGCGCGTCCTCCTACGAGCAGTACTTC. The encoded protein is CASSEWTSGSASSYEQYF.

The chain employs TRBV27 and TRBJ1-2; D might be TRBD1 (5 bases). V was cut by 6 bases and J by 2 bases, with 16 bases left in between. The CDR3 spans 15 residues. Germline CDR1 is MNHEY and CDR2 is SMNVEV (reference sequence). The CDR3 DNA is TGTGCCAGCAGGTCCTCGGGGGGATCGAACTATGGCTACACCTTC. It codes for CASRSSGGSNYGYTF.

The rearrangement joins TRBV7-9 to TRBJ2-1, with D perhaps matching TRBD2 (5 bases). The V and J ends lost 7 bases and 0 bases respectively, with 16 bases between them. The CDR3 totals 16 residues. In germline, CDR1 is SEHNR, CDR2 FQNEAQ (reference sequence). The CDR3 region is CASTTGLSSSYNEQFF. In DNA, the CDR3 is TGTGCCAGCACCACCGGACTCTCCAGCTCCTACAATGAGCAGTTCTTC.

This chain uses TRBV18 with TRBJ2-5; D not resolved. V dropped 0 bases and J dropped 1 base, with 6 bases sitting between them. Per germline, CDR1 KGHSH and CDR2 LQKENI. The CDR3 has 14 residues. In DNA, the CDR3 is TGTGCCAGCTCACCACCGAACGGCCAAGAGACCCAGTACTTC. Residues: CASSPPNGQETQYF. Full variable domain (missing parts from reference TRBV18 and TRBJ2-5): NAGVMQNPRHLVRRRGQEARLRCSPMKGHSHVYWYRQLPEEGLKFMVYLQKENIIDESGMPKERFSAEFPKEGPSILRIQQVVRGDSAAYFCASSPPNGQETQYFGPGTRLLVL.

The chain uses TRBV5-1 and TRBJ1-1, with D possibly being TRBD1 (5 bases). There are 13 residues in the CDR3. Trimming pared 7 bases from V and 5 bases from J, leaving 15 bases between. In germline, CDR1 is SGHRS, CDR2 YFSETQ. The CDR3 DNA reads TGCGCCAGCGGACAAGGCTTGCGGACTGAAGCTTTCTTT. Translation gives CASGQGLRTEAFF. Variable domain in full (rest from reference TRBV5-1 and TRBJ1-1): KAGVTQTPRYLIKTRGQQVTLSCSPISGHRSVSWYQQTPGQGLQFLFEYFSETQRNKGNFPGRFSGRQFSNSRSEMNVSTLELGDSALYLCASGQGLRTEAFFGQGTRLTVV.

The chain links TRBV30 to TRBJ2-5; D gene uncertain. From germline, CDR1 is GTSNPN and CDR2 SVGIG (reference sequence). The CDR3 sequence is 14 residues long. The V gene lost 0 bases and the J gene lost 1 base, with 9 bases spanning the gap. CDR3 bases: TGTGCCTGGAGTGTACTGAATCCCCAAGAGACCCAGTACTTC. Its protein product is CAWSVLNPQETQYF.

The genes are TRBV25-1 and TRBJ2-6, with D unclear. The CDR3 has 14 residues. Germline CDR1 reads MGHDK; CDR2 reads SYGVNS. The V end was cut by 6 bases, the J end by 0 bases, with 6 bases between. The DNA of the CDR3 is TGTGCCAGCAGGCGGAGCTCTGGGGCCAACGTCCTGACTTTC. It yields the protein CASRRSSGANVLTF.

The J gene is TRBJ2-5, the V gene TRBV5-1; TRBD2 agrees at 11 bases. Germline V gene sequence: CDR1 SGHRS, CDR2 YFSETQ. The CDR3 runs 17 residues. J lost 2 bases, V lost 5 bases, and 11 bases had no gene match. The CDR3 loop reads CASSVGLAGGGQETQYF. CDR3 bases: TGCGCCAGCAGTGTCGGGCTAGCGGGAGGTGGGCAAGAGACCCAGTACTTC.

The rearrangement links TRBV18 to TRBJ2-5; TRBD1 agrees at 7 bases. This CDR3 is 16 amino acids long. Trimming removed 1 base from V and 2 bases from J; junction bases left unmatched: 7. Germline lookup yields CDR1 KGHSH and CDR2 LQKENI. This CDR3 is CASSPRAGGNQETQYF. The CDR3 bases are TGTGCCAGCTCACCACGGGCAGGGGGAAATCAAGAGACCCAGTACTTC. The full variable domain, with the rest looked up from reference TRBV18 and TRBJ2-5, is NAGVMQNPRHLVRRRGQEARLRCSPMKGHSHVYWYRQLPEEGLKFMVYLQKENIIDESGMPKERFSAEFPKEGPSILRIQQVVRGDSAAYFCASSPRAGGNQETQYFGPGTRLLVL.

J is TRBJ2-1 and V is TRBV28, with 7 bases lining up with TRBD2. With 5 bases clipped from V and 3 bases from J, the junction kept 7 bases outside the gene matches. Germline CDR1 is MDHEN and CDR2 is SYDVKM. The CDR3 extends over 15 amino acids. Written as DNA, the CDR3 is TGTGCCAGCAGTGGATTAGCGGGCATCTACAATGAGCAGTTCTTC. Translation: CASSGLAGIYNEQFF. The whole variable domain, remainder taken from reference TRBV28 and TRBJ2-1, is DVKVTQSSRYLVKRTGEKVFLECVQDMDHENMFWYRQDPGLGLRLIYFSYDVKMKEKGDIPEGYSVSREKKERFSLILESASTNQTSMYLCASSGLAGIYNEQFFGPGTRLTVL.

This sequence joins TRBV6-1 and TRBJ1-3; no firm D call. Trimming removed 1 base from V and 0 bases from J, with 13 bases in between. The CDR3 loop spans 17 amino acids. CDR1 MNHNS and CDR2 SASEGT come from the germline V gene. In DNA, the CDR3 is TGTGCCAGCAGTGAAGTAGCAGTTACTTCCTCTGGAAACACCATATATTTT. It codes for CASSEVAVTSSGNTIYF.